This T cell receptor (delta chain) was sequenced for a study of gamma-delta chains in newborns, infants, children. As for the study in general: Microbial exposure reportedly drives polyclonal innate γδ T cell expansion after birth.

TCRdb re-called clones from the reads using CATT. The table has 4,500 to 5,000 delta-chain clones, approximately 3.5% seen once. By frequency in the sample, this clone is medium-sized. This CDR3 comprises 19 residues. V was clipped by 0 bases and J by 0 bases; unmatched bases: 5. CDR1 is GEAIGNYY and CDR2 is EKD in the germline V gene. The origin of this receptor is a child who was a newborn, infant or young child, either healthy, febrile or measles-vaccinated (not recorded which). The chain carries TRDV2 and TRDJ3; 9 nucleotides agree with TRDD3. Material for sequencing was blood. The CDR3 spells CACDTVGGYSSWDTRQMFF. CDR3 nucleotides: TGTGCCTGTGACACCGTTGGGGGATATAGCTCCTGGGACACCCGACAGATGTTTTTC.